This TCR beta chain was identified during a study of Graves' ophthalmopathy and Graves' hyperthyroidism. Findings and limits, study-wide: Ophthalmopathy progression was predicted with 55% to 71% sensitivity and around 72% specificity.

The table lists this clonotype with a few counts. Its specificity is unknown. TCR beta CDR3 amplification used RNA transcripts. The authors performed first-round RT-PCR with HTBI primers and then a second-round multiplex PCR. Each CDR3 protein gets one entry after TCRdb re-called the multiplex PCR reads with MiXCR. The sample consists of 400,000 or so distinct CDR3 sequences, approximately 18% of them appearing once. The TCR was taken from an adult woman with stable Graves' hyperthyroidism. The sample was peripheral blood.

The CDR3 region has the DNA TGTGCCTGGAGTAAAGGAGACGGGGAGAACACTGAAGCTTTCTTT. This sequence encodes CAWSKGDGENTEAFF. The chain carries TRBV30 and TRBJ1-1, with D unclear. V was shortened by 2 bases and J by 1 base, with 14 bases between the two germline ends. Germline V gene lookup returns CDR1 GTSNPN and CDR2 SVGIG (reference sequence). The CDR3 spans 15 residues.